This entry lists 5 T cell receptor beta chains sequenced from one sample in a study of blood T cell repertoires in COVID-19. The repertoire was sequenced with immunoSEQ multiplex PCR; TCRdb's copy has only in-frame clones and lacks some. The sample carries roughly 250,000 clones, more than 65% recorded once. The sample was peripheral blood. The source of these receptors is a woman between 40 and 50 years old with active or convalescent COVID-19.

This clone was seen a few times. V gene TRBV6-1 combines with J gene TRBJ1-1, with unresolved D. V was clipped by 1 base and J by 6 bases, with 12 bases between them. The germline V gene encodes CDR1 MNHNS and CDR2 SASEGT. The CDR3 sequence is 14 residues long. DNA of the CDR3: TGTGCCAGCAGTGAAGGTTGGCTGGGCCCTGAAGCTTTCTTT. As protein: CASSEGWLGPEAFF.

The chain is built from TRBV28 and TRBJ1-4; possibly TRBD1 for D (5 bases). Looked up from germline, CDR1 is MDHEN and CDR2 is SYDVKM. The V gene lost 2 bases and the J gene lost 5 bases, with 12 bases spanning the gap. This CDR3 is 15 amino acids long. CDR3 bases: TGTGCCAGCAGTTTAGCCAGGGCTTTGAATGAAAAACTGTTTTTT. As protein: CASSLARALNEKLFF.

This sequence joins TRBV9 and TRBJ1-2, with D unclear. CDR1 is SGDLS, CDR2 YYNGEE, per germline. V lost 3 bases to trimming and J lost 4 bases, with 10 bases between them. This CDR3 has 13 residues. The CDR3 region is CASSGKRVYGYTF. CDR3 nucleotide sequence: TGTGCCAGCAGCGGGAAACGGGTCTATGGCTACACCTTC.

This clone was counted once. The chain uses TRBV19 and TRBJ2-3; D may be TRBD1 (6 bases). Germline V CDR1 and CDR2: LNHDA, SQIVND (reference sequence). Trimming removed 5 bases from V and 2 bases from J, with 23 bases in between. There are 18 residues in the CDR3. CDR3 in amino acids: CASSVDSFSRGFTDTQYF. The CDR3 DNA follows: TGTGCCAGTAGTGTGGACAGTTTCTCAAGGGGCTTCACAGATACGCAGTATTTT.

The CDR3 protein is CASSSGGRYEQYV. CDR3 sequence (DNA): TGTGCCAGCAGTTCGGGGGGAAGATACGAGCAGTACGTC. The rearrangement uses TRBV28 and TRBJ2-7; TRBD2 agrees at 7 bases. Germline V gene sequence: CDR1 MDHEN, CDR2 SYDVKM. The ends lost 4 bases at V and 4 bases at J; junction bases unmatched: 4. The CDR3 loop spans 13 amino acids.